These 22 T cell receptor beta chains came from one sample sequenced in a study of T cells after yellow fever vaccination. TCRdb recomputed calls from the 5' RACE reads with MiXCR, one row per CDR3 protein. Of under 500,000 distinct CDR3 sequences in the sample, 15% to 20% were seen once. The starting material was PBMCs, obtained before the yellow fever booster vaccination. The receptors shown here come from a young man who received the YFV17D yellow fever vaccine.

This clonotype has just a few counts. V and J are TRBV7-3 and TRBJ1-2, with TRBD1 matching over 8 bases. V lost 2 bases, J lost 3 bases, and 8 bases stayed unmatched. CDR1 and CDR2 from the germline V gene are SGHTA and FQGTGA. The CDR3 covers 16 residues. The CDR3 sequence is CASSLGSATGDYGYTF. The CDR3 region has the DNA TGTGCCAGCAGCTTAGGATCCGCGACAGGGGACTATGGCTACACCTTC.

The rearrangement uses TRBV10-3 and TRBJ1-1; D gene uncertain. The CDR3 has 14 residues. Germline values: CDR1 ENHRY, CDR2 SYGVKD. V was clipped by 0 bases and J by 1 base, with 6 bases between them. The CDR3 loop is CAISESEGNTEAFF. The CDR3, as DNA: TGTGCCATCAGTGAGTCCGAGGGGAACACTGAAGCTTTCTTT.

This clonotype occurred a few times. V is TRBV7-8 and J is TRBJ2-3, with D possibly matching TRBD2 (6 bases). CDR3 length: 15 residues. V dropped 5 bases and J dropped 9 bases, with 21 bases sitting between them. Germline V lookup: CDR1 SGHVS, CDR2 FQNEAQ. The CDR3 DNA follows: TGTGCCAGCAGCCCACCCCGGGACCCGCGGGGAACGCAGTATTTT. It yields the protein CASSPPRDPRGTQYF.

This chain uses TRBV7-9 with TRBJ1-6; weak D call: TRBD1 (6 bases). Deletions cut 0 bases from V and 0 bases from J, with 9 bases between. CDR1 is SEHNR and CDR2 is FQNEAQ in the germline V gene (reference sequence). The CDR3 runs to 17 residues. CDR3 nucleotides: TGTGCCAGCAGCTTAGCCGGACAGAGCTCCTATAATTCACCCCTCCACTTT. Its translation: CASSLAGQSSYNSPLHF.

This clonotype was observed a few times. The chain has TRBV4-1 and TRBJ2-7; unclear D gene. The germline V and J ends were trimmed by 1 base and 4 bases, with 17 bases remaining between them. The CDR3 is 16 residues long. Looked up from germline, CDR1 is MGHRA and CDR2 is YSYEKL. CDR3 residues: CASSQGVSLLSYEQYF. The CDR3 DNA reads TGCGCCAGCAGCCAAGGGGTCTCGCTCCTTTCATACGAGCAGTACTTC.

This sequence joins TRBV20-1 and TRBJ2-5, with 7 bases identical to TRBD2. After removal of 5 bases from V and 1 base from J, the junction contained 7 bases not matched to a gene. This CDR3 is 14 amino acids long. The V gene's germline CDR1 is DFQATT and CDR2 SNEGSKA (reference sequence). This CDR3 reads CSALVPSGQETQYF. The CDR3 nucleotides read TGCAGTGCTTTGGTTCCTAGCGGCCAAGAGACCCAGTACTTC.

The gene calls are TRBV5-4 and TRBJ2-5, with a weak D call TRBD2 (5 bases). V lost 10 bases and J 10 bases, leaving 17 bases between the germline ends. This CDR3 region has 11 residues. From germline, CDR1 is SGHNT and CDR2 YYREEE (reference sequence). CDR3 sequence reads: CAARVGIDQYF. For the CDR3, the DNA is TGTGCCGCGCGGGTCGGCATAGACCAGTACTTC.

The chain has TRBV24-1 and TRBJ2-1; 12 positions match TRBD2. Trimming at V came to 9 bases and at J to 6 bases, leaving 5 bases not matched to a gene. Germline assignment: CDR1 KGHDR and CDR2 SFDVKD. The CDR3 totals 14 residues. CDR3: CATPLAGGPNEQFF. The CDR3 DNA sequence: TGTGCCACCCCCCTAGCGGGGGGGCCCAATGAGCAGTTCTTC.

The chain recombines TRBV5-1 with TRBJ2-3; no firm D call. The CDR3 is 16 amino acids. V gave up 0 bases and J gave up 1 base, with 12 bases separating them. Germline CDR1 is SGHRS and CDR2 is YFSETQ. The CDR3 region is CASSLGAYERTDTQYF. The CDR3 region has the DNA TGCGCCAGCAGCTTGGGGGCATACGAACGCACAGATACGCAGTATTTT.

This clonotype has only a few counts. The rearrangement links TRBV6-1 to TRBJ2-1; weak D call: TRBD2 (5 bases). CDR1 and CDR2 from the germline V gene are MNHNS and SASEGT. Trimming removed 5 bases at V and 12 bases at J, with 11 bases between. CDR3 size: 11 residues. CDR3 sequence (DNA): TGTGCCAGCAGTAGAGCCGAGGGGCAGTTCTTC. Protein sequence: CASSRAEGQFF.

This clonotype came up a few times. The chain couples TRBV11-2 to TRBJ2-3; 15 nucleotides line up with TRBD2. Germline CDR1 SGHAT, CDR2 FQNNGV. The CDR3 is made up of 18 amino acids. With 6 bases clipped from V and 5 bases from J, the junction kept 12 bases outside the gene matches. CDR3 nucleotide sequence: TGTGCCAGCAGAAAGGCGTTGGGACTAGCGGGGGGCGAAGATACGCAGTATTTT. It yields the protein CASRKALGLAGGEDTQYF.

This clonotype was found a few times. The CDR3 nucleotides are TGTGCCACCAGCAGAGCCGGCACCGCCGGGAACTCCTACAATGAGCAGTTCTTC. Translating it yields CATSRAGTAGNSYNEQFF. This rearrangement joins TRBV15 to TRBJ2-1, with a weak D call TRBD2 (5 bases). The CDR3 consists of 18 residues. Germline V gene data show CDR1 as LNHNV and CDR2 as YYDKDF (reference sequence). V lost 1 base and J lost 0, with 16 bases in between.

A few counts support this clonotype. The rearrangement uses TRBV5-1 and TRBJ2-7; 7 bases are shared with TRBD1. From germline, CDR1 is SGHRS and CDR2 YFSETQ. V was pared by 2 bases and J by 0 bases, with 5 bases of the junction left unmatched. The CDR3 runs to 15 residues. CDR3 nucleotides: TGCGCCAGCAGCTTATGGCAGGGGGACTCCTACGAGCAGTACTTC. It yields the protein CASSLWQGDSYEQYF.

The CDR3 nucleotides are TGTGCCAGCAGCTTACCAAAACACACTGAAGCTTTCTTT. Protein product: CASSLPKHTEAFF. The V gene is TRBV7-2, the J gene TRBJ1-1, with D unresolved. The V end was cut by 2 bases, the J end by 3 bases, with 7 bases between. In germline, CDR1 is SGHTA, CDR2 FQGNSA. This CDR3 is built from 13 residues.

The chain joins TRBV27 to TRBJ2-7, with D unresolved. This CDR3 has 13 amino acids. V lost 5 bases, J lost 1 base, and 9 bases lay in between. The germline V gene encodes CDR1 MNHEY and CDR2 SMNVEV (reference sequence). The CDR3 DNA sequence: TGTGCCAGCAGTATGGGTCGGTCCTACGAGCAGTACTTC. This gives the protein CASSMGRSYEQYF.

This chain links TRBV6-1 with TRBJ1-1; D is undetermined. The V gene's germline CDR1 is MNHNS and CDR2 SASEGT. CDR3 length: 14 residues. V lost 2 bases, J lost 3 bases, and 10 bases lay in between. CDR3: CASSERAGDTEAFF. In nucleotides, the CDR3 is TGTGCCAGCAGTGAAAGGGCTGGGGACACTGAAGCTTTCTTT.

This clonotype was found many times. The V gene is TRBV12-3 or TRBV12-4, the J gene TRBJ2-5; 7 bases are a match to TRBD2. The CDR3 loop spans 14 amino acids. The J segment lost 3 bases and the V segment lost 5 bases, leaving 6 bases of the junction unmatched. CDR3 sequence (DNA): TGTGCCAGCAGTCCCGGGGGGAGGGAAGAGACCCAGTACTTC. This translates into CASSPGGREETQYF.

This clonotype was observed a few times. The V call is TRBV29-1, the J call TRBJ1-2, with D maybe TRBD1 (6 bases). The CDR3 has 13 amino acids. V was shortened by 4 bases and J by 1 base, with 10 bases between the two germline ends. Per germline, CDR1 SQVTM and CDR2 ANQGSEA. The chain's CDR3 is CSVAGGLNYGYTF. The CDR3 DNA reads as TGCAGCGTTGCGGGGGGGCTTAACTATGGCTACACCTTC.

The J gene is TRBJ2-3, the V gene TRBV20-1, with TRBD1 identical over 8 bases. Germline-derived CDR1 and CDR2 are DFQATT and SNEGSKA (reference sequence). CDR3 length: 16 amino acids. Trimming cost V 1 base and J 6 bases; bases outside gene matches: 12. The DNA for the CDR3 is TGCAGTGCTAGAGGGCAGGGGGCGGCGATGTGGGATACGCAGTATTTT. Its protein is CSARGQGAAMWDTQYF.

This clonotype was detected many times. The chain couples TRBV7-9 to TRBJ2-1, with D uncertain. Germline loops: CDR1 SEHNR, CDR2 FQNEAQ (reference sequence). With 10 bases removed from V and 5 bases from J, the gap between germline ends came to 15 bases. CDR3 length equals 13 residues. The CDR3 sequence: CATARSGHNEQFF. Here the CDR3 DNA reads TGTGCCACCGCAAGGTCGGGTCACAATGAGCAGTTCTTC.

The chain is built from TRBV30 and TRBJ2-1; D unresolved. Germline loops: CDR1 GTSNPN, CDR2 SVGIG (reference sequence). CDR3 length equals 13 residues. The V end lost 0 bases, the J end lost 6 bases, and 9 bases lay between the germline ends. This CDR3 is CAWSVIRGNEQFF. The CDR3 coding sequence is TGTGCCTGGAGTGTCATACGCGGCAATGAGCAGTTCTTC.

There are a few counts of this clonotype. A much larger clone differs by one base, so this may be a read error. The J gene is TRBJ1-2, the V gene TRBV29-1; D call uncertain. V was cut by 4 bases and J by 3 bases, with 6 bases left in between. The germline CDR1 and CDR2 sequences are SQVTM and ANQGSEA. The CDR3 has 11 amino acids. CDR3 region: CSVGEDYGYTF. The CDR3 DNA sequence: TGCAGCGTTGGGGAGGACTATGGCTACACCTTC. The entire variable domain, with the rest obtained from reference TRBV29-1 and TRBJ1-2, is as follows: SAVISQKPSRDICQRGTSLTIQCQVDSQVTMMFWYRQQPGQSLTLIATANQGSEATYESGFVIDKFPISRPNLTFSTLTVSNMSPEDSSIYLCSVGEDYGYTFGSGTRLTVV.